Listed here are 21 T cell receptor beta chains from one sample, sequenced in a study of blood T cell repertoires in COVID-19 (dated by TCRdb to about 2020). Library construction relied on the immunoSEQ multiplex PCR assay. As stored in TCRdb, this immuneACCESS dataset retains in-frame rearrangements with V and J assigned. A fraction of the clones does not appear; measured against another copy, unresolved V genes explain less than half of the discrepancy, and the remainder lacks a known reason. In all, the sample holds some 290,000 clones, and more than 85% of those were seen once. The biggest ten clones account for around 4.2% of the sample. Material: PBMCs or T cells enriched from blood (not recorded which). The source of these receptors is a woman aged 30 to 39 who had been exposed to COVID-19.

The chain couples TRBV7-3 to TRBJ2-2; no definite D call. The CDR3 is 14 amino acids. CDR1 and CDR2 (germline): SGHTA, FQGTGA. V was cut by 5 bases and J by 3 bases, with 10 bases left in between. The CDR3, as DNA: TGTGCCAGCAGCCCTCAGGTCGACACCGGGGAGCTGTTTTTT. Its protein is CASSPQVDTGELFF.

The rearrangement joins TRBV5-6 to TRBJ1-2, with D tentatively TRBD1 (6 bases). The germline CDR1 and CDR2 sequences are SGHDT and YYEEEE. With 1 base removed from V and 5 bases from J, the gap between germline ends came to 18 bases. This CDR3 is 16 amino acids long. Here the CDR3 DNA reads TGTGCCAGCAGCTTGTTCGTGAGAGGACAGCGTTATGGCTACACCTTC. Its translation: CASSLFVRGQRYGYTF.

The chain has TRBV5-1 and TRBJ2-1; the match to TRBD2 covers 11 bases. Germline CDR1 SGHRS, CDR2 YFSETQ. With 5 bases clipped from V and 7 bases from J, the junction kept 5 bases outside the gene matches. This CDR3 has 14 amino acids. Written as DNA, the CDR3 is TGCGCCAGCAGAGTAGCGGGGGGGTGGAATGAGCAGTTCTTC. This encodes CASRVAGGWNEQFF.

This chain links TRBV27 with TRBJ1-1; a weak D match, TRBD1 (5 bases). The germline V and J ends were trimmed by 4 bases and 7 bases, with 10 bases remaining between them. There are 12 residues in the CDR3. The germline gives CDR1 MNHEY, CDR2 SMNVEV (reference sequence). The CDR3 here is CASSWGGDEAFF. The DNA of the CDR3 is TGTGCCAGCAGTTGGGGGGGGGATGAAGCTTTCTTT.

The gene calls are TRBV19 and TRBJ2-5; a possible D gene is TRBD2 (5 bases). Per germline, CDR1 LNHDA and CDR2 SQIVND (reference sequence). The V end lost 4 bases, the J end lost 3 bases, and 9 bases lay between the germline ends. This CDR3 has 13 amino acids. CDR3 sequence reads: CASSTDGEETQYF. CDR3 coding DNA: TGTGCCAGTAGTACCGACGGGGAAGAGACCCAGTACTTC.

The count of this clone is one. The chain recombines TRBV19 with TRBJ2-5, with 9 bases matching TRBD1. V lost 6 bases, J lost 5 bases, and 7 bases stayed unmatched. This CDR3 has 14 amino acids. Germline V lookup: CDR1 LNHDA, CDR2 SQIVND (reference sequence). The CDR3 nucleotides read TGTGCCAGTAGGGTAACAGGGGGCGAGGAGACCCAGTACTTC. It encodes CASRVTGGEETQYF.

With respect to this clone: Compared with germline, one end of the junction differs, possibly owing to a read error. The chain recombines TRBV12-3 or TRBV12-4 with TRBJ2-3; 9 bases are shared with TRBD2. The CDR3 loop spans 13 amino acids. CDR3 bases: TGTGCCAGCAGCCTTCAAACCGGGACTAGCTCCCATTTT. Its protein product is CASSLQTGTSSHF.

The chain joins TRBV4-2 to TRBJ1-2; perhaps TRBD1 as D (6 bases). V was cut by 1 base and J by 5 bases, with 14 bases left in between. The CDR3 is 15 residues long. Germline V gene data show CDR1 as LGHNA and CDR2 as YNFKEQ. The CDR3 sequence is CASSQGDRPRYGYTF. CDR3 nucleotide sequence: TGTGCCAGCAGCCAAGGTGACAGGCCCCGGTATGGCTACACCTTC.

This rearrangement joins TRBV25-1 to TRBJ1-6; no clear D. Trimming shortened V by 2 bases and J by 9 bases, and 5 bases separated the two germline ends. This CDR3 comprises 12 residues. The germline gives CDR1 MGHDK, CDR2 SYGVNS. The CDR3 sequence is CASSERLSPLHF. DNA for the CDR3: TGTGCCAGCAGTGAACGTCTTTCACCCCTCCACTTT.

The chain employs TRBV12-3 or TRBV12-4 and TRBJ2-7; possible D gene TRBD2, 6 bases. The CDR3 length is 13 residues. Trimming took off 3 bases at V and 5 bases at J, with 11 bases between the two ends. The CDR3 coding sequence is TGTGCCAGCAGTTTTCGGGGGAGCAACGAGCAGTACTTC. The encoded protein is CASSFRGSNEQYF.

The V gene is TRBV10-3, the J gene TRBJ1-2, with TRBD1 as a possible D gene (6 bases). The CDR3 contains 14 residues. CDR1 is ENHRY, CDR2 SYGVKD, per germline. The germline V and J ends were trimmed by 3 bases and 7 bases, with 15 bases remaining between them. CDR3 bases: TGTGCCATCAGTGAACAGAACTCCAGGGGTGGCTACACCTTC. This sequence encodes CAISEQNSRGGYTF.

The chain recombines TRBV7-3 with TRBJ1-1; no clear D. This CDR3 region has 14 residues. Germline values: CDR1 SGHTA, CDR2 FQGTGA. V was pared by 5 bases and J by 1 base, with 11 bases between. CDR3 sequence reads: CASSPGSGNTEAFF. The CDR3 region has the DNA TGTGCCAGCAGCCCCGGTTCAGGGAACACTGAAGCTTTCTTT.

A single count supports this clone. The genes are TRBV2 and TRBJ1-1, with D possibly TRBD1 on 6 matching bases. The length of the CDR3 is 15 residues. Looked up from germline, CDR1 is SNHLY and CDR2 is FYNNEI. With 2 bases removed from V and 4 bases from J, the gap between germline ends came to 14 bases. DNA of the CDR3: TGTGCCAGCAGTGAATATGAGGGGGGGCTCACTGAAGCTTTCTTT. It codes for CASSEYEGGLTEAFF. Drawing the rest from reference TRBV2 and TRBJ1-1, the complete variable domain is EPEVTQTPSHQVTQMGQEVILRCVPISNHLYFYWYRQILGQKVEFLVSFYNNEISEKSEIFDDQFSVERPDGSNFTLKIRSTKLEDSAMYFCASSEYEGGLTEAFFGQGTRLTVV.

The V gene is TRBV5-1, the J gene TRBJ1-2, with 9 bases fitting TRBD1. CDR1 SGHRS and CDR2 YFSETQ come from the germline V gene. The V gene end was trimmed by 2 bases and the J gene end by 3 bases; junction bases not matched to a gene: 2. The CDR3 is 14 amino acids. CDR3 coding DNA: TGCGCCAGCAGCTTACAGGGGGCAGACTATGGCTACACCTTC. Its protein is CASSLQGADYGYTF.

This chain uses TRBV5-5 with TRBJ1-1; 7 positions agree with TRBD1. The CDR3 is made up of 16 amino acids. V trimming: 2 bases; J trimming: 0 bases; junction bases outside the gene matches: 7. Per the germline V gene, CDR1 is SGHKS and CDR2 is YYEKEE (reference sequence). The CDR3 loop is CASSLRTGPMNTEAFF. The CDR3 nucleotides read TGTGCCAGCAGCTTAAGGACAGGCCCTATGAACACTGAAGCTTTCTTT.

This clone has a handful of counts. The V call is TRBV19, the J call TRBJ1-2, with a possible D match to TRBD1 (5 bases). The length of the CDR3 is 15 residues. Trimming took 5 bases from V and 5 from J, leaving 18 bases between them. Germline values: CDR1 LNHDA, CDR2 SQIVND (reference sequence). The CDR3 is CASSLPERGLYGYTF. The CDR3 DNA is TGTGCCAGTAGTTTGCCCGAGCGGGGCTTATATGGCTACACCTTC.

As concerns this clone: The same CDR3 also results from other DNA sequences found in this sample. The V gene is TRBV9, the J gene TRBJ2-5; the D is unclear. The V end was cut by 0 bases, the J end by 4 bases, with 7 bases between. In germline, CDR1 is SGDLS, CDR2 YYNGEE. CDR3 length equals 13 residues. CDR3 region: CASSVASRETQYF. The CDR3 DNA reads as TGTGCCAGCAGCGTAGCTAGTAGAGAGACCCAGTACTTC.

This sequence joins TRBV11-2 and TRBJ1-6; D gene unclear. Germline assignment: CDR1 SGHAT and CDR2 FQNNGV. Trimming removed 6 bases at V and 9 bases at J, with 9 bases between. This CDR3 spans 12 amino acids. For the CDR3, the DNA is TGTGCCAGCAGGGCTGTAAGTTCACCCCTCCACTTT. Translating gives CASRAVSSPLHF. Full variable domain (rest looked up from reference TRBV11-2 and TRBJ1-6): EAGVAQSPRYKIIEKRQSVAFWCNPISGHATLYWYQQILGQGPKLLIQFQNNGVVDDSQLPKDRFSAERLKGVDSTLKIQPAKLEDSAVYLCASRAVSSPLHFGNGTRLTVT.

The V gene is TRBV4-1, the J gene TRBJ2-3; 7 bases match TRBD2. CDR1 and CDR2 from the germline V gene are MGHRA and YSYEKL. This CDR3 contains 18 residues. V dropped 1 base and J dropped 0; count of bases not matched to a gene: 10. CDR3 sequence reads: CASSQGTLAETSTDTQYF. The CDR3 region has the DNA TGCGCCAGCAGCCAAGGAACGCTAGCGGAGACTAGCACAGATACGCAGTATTTT.

V is TRBV2 and J is TRBJ1-1; 7 bases line up with TRBD1. Germline loops: CDR1 SNHLY, CDR2 FYNNEI. J was trimmed by 5 bases and V by 5 bases; bases with no gene match: 11. The CDR3 covers 15 residues. CDR3 sequence (DNA): TGTGCCAGCAGTATAGTAGGGGGCGGAAGGACTGAAGCTTTCTTT. Protein sequence: CASSIVGGGRTEAFF.

This chain uses TRBV7-2 with TRBJ2-1; no clear D gene. V lost 2 bases, J lost 7 bases, and 18 bases lay in between. Looked up from germline, CDR1 is SGHTA and CDR2 is FQGNSA. The CDR3 is 16 amino acids. CDR3 DNA: TGTGCCAGCAGCTTAACTCGAATTTCCTACGGGAATGAGCAGTTCTTC. It translates to CASSLTRISYGNEQFF.